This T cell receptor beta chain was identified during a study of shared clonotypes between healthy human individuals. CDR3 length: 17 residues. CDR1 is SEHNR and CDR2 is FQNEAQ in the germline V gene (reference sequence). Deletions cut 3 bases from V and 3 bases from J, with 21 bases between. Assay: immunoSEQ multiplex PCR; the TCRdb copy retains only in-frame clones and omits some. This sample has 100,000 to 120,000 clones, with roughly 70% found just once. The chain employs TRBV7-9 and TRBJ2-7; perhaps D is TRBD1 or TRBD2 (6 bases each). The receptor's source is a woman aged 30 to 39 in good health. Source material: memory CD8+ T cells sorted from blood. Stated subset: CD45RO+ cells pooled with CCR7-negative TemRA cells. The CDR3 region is CASSFKFGKEGHYEQYF. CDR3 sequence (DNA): TGTGCCAGCAGCTTCAAGTTCGGGAAGGAGGGACACTACGAGCAGTACTTC.